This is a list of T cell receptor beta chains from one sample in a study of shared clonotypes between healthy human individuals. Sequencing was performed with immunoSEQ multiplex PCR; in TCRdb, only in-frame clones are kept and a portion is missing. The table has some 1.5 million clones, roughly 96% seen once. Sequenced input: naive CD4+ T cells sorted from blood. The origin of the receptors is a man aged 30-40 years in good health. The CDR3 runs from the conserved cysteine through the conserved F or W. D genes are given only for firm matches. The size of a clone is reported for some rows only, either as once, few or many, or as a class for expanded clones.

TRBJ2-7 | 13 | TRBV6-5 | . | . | CASSYKTPDGQYF | TGTGCCAGCAGTTACAAGACGCCTGATGGGCAGTACTTC
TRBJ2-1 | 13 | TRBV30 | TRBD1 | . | CAWAGTGYNEQFF | TGTGCCTGGGCGGGGACAGGATACAATGAGCAGTTCTTC
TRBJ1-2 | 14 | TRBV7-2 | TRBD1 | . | CASSPQGGNYGYTF | TGTGCCAGCAGCCCACAGGGGGGGAACTATGGCTACACCTTC
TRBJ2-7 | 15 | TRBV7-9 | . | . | CASSDGQPPAYEQYF | TGTGCCAGCAGCGATGGACAGCCCCCAGCCTACGAGCAGTACTTC
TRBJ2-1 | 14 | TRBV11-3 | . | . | CASSSEATYNEQFF | TGTGCCAGCAGCTCTGAGGCAACCTACAATGAGCAGTTCTTC
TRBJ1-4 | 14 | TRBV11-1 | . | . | CASSQRDVGEKLFF | TGTGCCAGCAGCCAAAGGGACGTAGGTGAAAAACTGTTTTTT
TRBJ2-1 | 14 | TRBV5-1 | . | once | CASSFTGLGNEQFF | TGCGCCAGCAGCTTCACGGGTCTGGGCAATGAGCAGTTCTTC
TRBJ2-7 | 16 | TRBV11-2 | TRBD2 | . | CASTKVGGGTSYEQYF | TGTGCCAGCACCAAGGTCGGGGGAGGGACTTCCTACGAGCAGTACTTC
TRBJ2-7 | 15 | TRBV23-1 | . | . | CASSHTRTESYEQYF | TGCGCCAGCAGTCATACTCGTACTGAATCCTACGAGCAGTACTTC
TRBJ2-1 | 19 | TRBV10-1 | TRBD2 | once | CASSEPKYRAGGSYNEQFF | TGCGCCAGCAGTGAGCCGAAGTATCGAGCGGGAGGGTCCTACAATGAGCAGTTCTTC
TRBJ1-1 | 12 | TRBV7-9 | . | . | CASSILSAEAFF | TGTGCCAGCAGCATACTAAGCGCTGAAGCTTTCTTT
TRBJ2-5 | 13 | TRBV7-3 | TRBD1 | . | CASSQGQGETQYF | TGTGCCAGCAGCCAGGGACAGGGAGAGACCCAGTACTTC
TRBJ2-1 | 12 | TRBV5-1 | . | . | CASSSGRNEQFF | TGCGCCAGCAGCAGTGGCAGAAATGAGCAGTTCTTC
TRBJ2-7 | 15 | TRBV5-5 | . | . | CASSLFPGLAYEQYF | TGTGCCAGCAGCTTGTTTCCCGGACTTGCCTACGAGCAGTACTTC